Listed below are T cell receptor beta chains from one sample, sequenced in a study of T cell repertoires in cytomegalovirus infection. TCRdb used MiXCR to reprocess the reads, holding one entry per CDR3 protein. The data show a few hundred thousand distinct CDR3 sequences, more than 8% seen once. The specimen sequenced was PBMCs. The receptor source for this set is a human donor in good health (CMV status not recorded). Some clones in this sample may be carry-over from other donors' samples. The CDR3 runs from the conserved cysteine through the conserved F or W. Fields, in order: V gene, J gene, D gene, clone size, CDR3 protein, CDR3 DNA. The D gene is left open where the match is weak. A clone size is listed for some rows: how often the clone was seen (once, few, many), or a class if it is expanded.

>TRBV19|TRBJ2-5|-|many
CASSSPRSQETQYF
TGTGCCAGTAGTTCCCCCCGATCTCAAGAGACCCAGTACTTC
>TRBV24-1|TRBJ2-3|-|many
CATSGTLSEVHADTQYF
TGTGCCACCAGTGGGACACTTAGCGAGGTTCACGCAGATACGCAGTATTTT
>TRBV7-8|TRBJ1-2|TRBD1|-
CASSDGQGGVKGGYTF
TGTGCCAGCAGCGATGGACAGGGAGGGGTAAAGGGCGGCTACACCTTC
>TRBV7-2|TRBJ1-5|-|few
CASSLPAAGNQPQHF
TGTGCCAGCAGCTTACCAGCGGCGGGGAATCAGCCCCAGCATTTT
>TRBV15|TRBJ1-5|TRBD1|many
CATSRGEGARQPQHF
TGTGCCACCAGCAGGGGGGAGGGGGCAAGGCAGCCCCAGCATTTT
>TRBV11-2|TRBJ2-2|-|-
CASSLGAPQAGELFF
TGTGCCAGCAGCTTAGGGGCCCCTCAGGCCGGGGAGCTGTTTTTT
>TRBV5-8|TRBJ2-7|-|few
CASSARDIYEQYF
TGTGCCAGCAGCGCCCGGGACATCTACGAGCAGTACTTC
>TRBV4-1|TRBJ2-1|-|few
CASSRRQDQNEQFF
TGCGCCAGCAGCCGCCGACAGGATCAAAATGAGCAGTTCTTC
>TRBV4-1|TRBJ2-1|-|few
CASSPNGGSYNEQFF
TGCGCCAGCAGCCCAAATGGAGGATCCTACAATGAGCAGTTCTTC
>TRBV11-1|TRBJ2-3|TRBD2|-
CASTQTNLAGRLTDTQYF
TGTGCCAGCACCCAGACCAACCTAGCGGGGCGCCTCACAGATACGCAGTATTTT
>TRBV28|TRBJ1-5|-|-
CASHARGNQPQHF
TGTGCCAGCCACGCTAGGGGCAATCAGCCCCAGCATTTT
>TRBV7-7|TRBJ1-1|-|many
CASSLRQDSEAFF
TGTGCCAGCAGCTTAAGACAGGATTCTGAAGCTTTCTTT
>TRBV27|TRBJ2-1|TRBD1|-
CASSLPGQGYNEQFF
TGTGCCAGCAGTCTCCCGGGACAGGGGTACAATGAGCAGTTCTTC
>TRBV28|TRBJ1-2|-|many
CASSLPGVRGYTF
TGTGCCAGCAGTTTGCCGGGGGTACGTGGCTACACCTTC
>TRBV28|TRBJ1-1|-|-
CASSPRTVVNTEAFF
TGTGCCAGCAGTCCCCGGACAGTAGTGAACACTGAAGCTTTCTTT
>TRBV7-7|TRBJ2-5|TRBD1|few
CASSKTGGAGETQYF
TGTGCCAGCAGTAAAACAGGGGGCGCTGGGGAGACCCAGTACTTC
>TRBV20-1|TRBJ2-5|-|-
CSARPGQLQETQYF
TGCAGTGCTAGGCCCGGACAGCTACAAGAGACCCAGTACTTC
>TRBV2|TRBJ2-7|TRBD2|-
CASRPPGLADSYEQYF
TGTGCCAGCAGGCCTCCGGGACTAGCGGACTCCTACGAGCAGTACTTC
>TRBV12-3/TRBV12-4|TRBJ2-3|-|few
CASTEWGSDTQYF
TGTGCCAGCACCGAATGGGGCTCAGATACGCAGTATTTT
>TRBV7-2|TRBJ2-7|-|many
CASSSSSYEQYF
TGTGCCAGCAGCTCGAGCTCCTACGAGCAGTACTTC
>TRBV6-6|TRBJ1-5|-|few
CASSYGAGESNQPQHF
TGTGCCAGCAGTTACGGAGCGGGGGAGAGCAATCAGCCCCAGCATTTT
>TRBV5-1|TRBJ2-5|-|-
CASSLRPARLQETQYF
TGCGCCAGCAGCTTGAGGCCAGCAAGACTCCAAGAGACCCAGTACTTC
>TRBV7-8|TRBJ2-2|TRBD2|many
CASTTGTSGGGRTGELFF
TGTGCCAGCACCACCGGGACTAGCGGGGGCGGGAGGACCGGGGAGCTGTTTTTT
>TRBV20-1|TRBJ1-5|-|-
CSARAPGGENQPQHF
TGCAGTGCTAGAGCCCCCGGCGGCGAGAATCAGCCCCAGCATTTT
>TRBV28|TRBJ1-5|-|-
CASSPGRPLGRSQHF
TGTGCCAGCAGCCCTGGTAGACCCCTGGGGAGGTCCCAGCATTTT
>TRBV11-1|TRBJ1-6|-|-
CASSLGTILNSPLHF
TGTGCCAGCAGCCTCGGGACAATCCTTAATTCACCCCTCCACTTT
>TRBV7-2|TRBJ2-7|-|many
CASSLFLASEQYF
TGTGCCAGCAGCTTATTCCTAGCATCCGAGCAGTACTTC
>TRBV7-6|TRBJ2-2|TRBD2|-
CASSHPGTSGAPNTGELFF
TGTGCCAGCAGCCATCCCGGGACTAGCGGAGCCCCGAACACCGGGGAGCTGTTTTTT
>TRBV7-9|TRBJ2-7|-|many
CASSLVAGQGHEQYF
TGTGCCAGCAGCTTAGTAGCGGGACAGGGACACGAGCAGTACTTC
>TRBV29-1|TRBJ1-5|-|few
CSVAGDHSNQPQHF
TGCAGCGTTGCCGGGGACCATAGCAATCAGCCCCAGCATTTT
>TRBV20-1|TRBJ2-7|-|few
CSAFEKQSYEQYF
TGCAGTGCATTTGAAAAACAGTCCTACGAGCAGTACTTC
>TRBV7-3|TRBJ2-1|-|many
CASSSYSRDFNEQFF
TGTGCCAGCAGCTCTTATAGCAGGGATTTCAATGAGCAGTTCTTC
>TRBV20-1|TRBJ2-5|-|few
CSVPSGLQETQYF
TGCAGTGTCCCCTCGGGGCTTCAAGAGACCCAGTACTTC
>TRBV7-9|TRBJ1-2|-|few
CASSLPDFWVSGYTF
TGTGCCAGCAGCTTACCCGACTTCTGGGTGAGCGGCTACACCTTC
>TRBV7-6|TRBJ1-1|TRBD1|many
CASSRKDRVEAFF
TGTGCCAGCAGCCGCAAGGACAGGGTTGAAGCTTTCTTT
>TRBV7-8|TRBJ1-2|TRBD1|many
CASSLLVLNRGENYGYTF
TGTGCCAGCAGCTTACTTGTCCTTAACAGGGGGGAGAACTATGGCTACACCTTC
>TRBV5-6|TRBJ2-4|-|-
CASSLVRTPTPVAKNIQYF
TGTGCCAGCAGCTTGGTCCGGACACCCACTCCCGTGGCCAAAAACATTCAGTACTTC
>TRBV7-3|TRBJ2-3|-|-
CASRRGTSGLADTQYF
TGTGCCAGCCGGAGGGGAACGTCGGGGCTGGCAGATACGCAGTATTTT
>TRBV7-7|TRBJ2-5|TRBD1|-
CASSLGFNGGQGRETQYF
TGTGCCAGCAGCTTAGGCTTTAATGGGGGACAGGGTAGAGAGACCCAGTACTTC
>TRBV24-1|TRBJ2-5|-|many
CATSDYETQYF
TGTGCCACCAGTGATTATGAGACCCAGTACTTC
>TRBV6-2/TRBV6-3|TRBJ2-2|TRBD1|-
CVSSPTGATGELFF
TGTGTCAGCAGTCCAACAGGGGCCACCGGGGAGCTGTTTTTT
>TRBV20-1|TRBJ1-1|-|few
CSAHEGTEAFF
TGCAGTGCTCACGAGGGGACTGAAGCTTTCTTT
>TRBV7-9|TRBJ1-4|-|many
CASSDTGSTNEKLFF
TGTGCCAGCAGCGACACAGGTTCAACTAATGAAAAACTGTTTTTT
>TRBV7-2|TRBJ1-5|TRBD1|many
CASSSGLTGTQPQHF
TGTGCCAGCAGCTCAGGCCTGACAGGGACTCAGCCCCAGCATTTT
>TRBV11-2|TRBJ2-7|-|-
CASSLERQPTYEQYF
TGTGCCAGCAGCTTAGAGCGGCAGCCAACCTACGAGCAGTACTTC
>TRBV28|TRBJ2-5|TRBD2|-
CASSLRLAGGPIVKTQYF
TGTGCCAGCAGTCTTAGACTAGCGGGAGGGCCAATCGTAAAGACCCAGTACTTC
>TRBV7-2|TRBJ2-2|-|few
CASSLKGPNSNTGELFF
TGTGCCAGCAGCCTAAAGGGGCCTAACTCGAACACCGGGGAGCTGTTTTTT
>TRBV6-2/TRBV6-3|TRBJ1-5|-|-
CASSYSNRRVNQPQHF
TGTGCCAGCAGTTACTCGAACAGGAGGGTCAATCAGCCCCAGCATTTT
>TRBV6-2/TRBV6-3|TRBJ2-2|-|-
CASSYSVRVLTGELFF
TGTGCCAGCAGTTACTCAGTGAGAGTGTTGACCGGGGAGCTGTTTTTT
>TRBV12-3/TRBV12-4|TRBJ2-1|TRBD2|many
CASSFWTGGSHNEQFF
TGTGCCAGCAGTTTTTGGACGGGAGGTTCCCACAATGAGCAGTTCTTC
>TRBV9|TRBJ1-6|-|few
CASSATGSVSPLHF
TGTGCCAGCAGCGCAACAGGGAGCGTTTCACCCCTCCACTTT